A single sample gave rise to the 32 T cell receptor delta chains below, sequenced in a study of gamma-delta chains in newborns, infants, children. TCRdb re-analyzed the reads via CATT. The table lists several thousand delta-chain clones, approximately 5.6% of them singletons. Sequencing was performed on blood. The receptors were sampled from a child who was a newborn, infant or young child, either healthy, febrile or measles-vaccinated (not recorded which).

Sample share makes this clone medium-sized. The J gene is TRDJ1, the V gene TRDV1; 12 positions match TRDD3. CDR1 is TSWWSYY, CDR2 QGS, per germline. This CDR3 is 21 amino acids long. V was clipped by 1 base and J by 0 bases; unmatched bases: 15. The CDR3 sequence: CALGEQGPYWGIPWYTDKLIF. The CDR3 region has the DNA TGTGCTCTTGGGGAACAGGGGCCCTACTGGGGGATACCATGGTACACCGATAAACTCATCTTT.

This clone is large within its sample. Other nucleotide sequences in the sample specify the same CDR3. The chain employs TRDV2 and TRDJ1; D remains unclear. Germline values: CDR1 GEAIGNYY, CDR2 EKD. V dropped 0 bases and J dropped 2 bases, with 9 bases sitting between them. CDR3 length equals 14 residues. The CDR3 sequence is CACDTVVVTDKLIF. DNA of the CDR3: TGTGCCTGTGACACCGTGGTGGTAACCGATAAACTCATCTTT.

The rearrangement links TRDV2 to TRDJ2, with 10 bases fitting TRDD3. V lost 0 bases, J lost 8 bases, and 11 bases stayed unmatched. Germline V gene lookup returns CDR1 GEAIGNYY and CDR2 EKD. CDR3 length: 17 amino acids. CDR3 sequence reads: CACDTLRTGGFKAQLFF. The CDR3 DNA is TGTGCCTGTGACACCCTTCGTACTGGGGGATTTAAGGCACAACTCTTCTTT.

With regard to this clone: Being one base from a much bigger clone, this may be a read error. The J gene is TRDJ1, the V gene TRDV1; D perhaps matches TRDD2 (7 bases). The J gene, left out of TCRdb, was set here by checking the DNA against germline. V gave up 4 bases and J gave up 5 bases, with 35 bases separating them. CDR1 and CDR2 from the germline V gene are TSWWSYY and QGS. CDR3 length: 21 amino acids. The CDR3 DNA is TGTGCTCTTGGGGGGGATTCCTACAGTACGGGGTGCCCTGGGGCCCCTGATAAACTCATCTTT. Translating gives CALGGDSYSTGCPGAPDKLIF.

This clone occurred a few times. The chain is built from TRDV1 and TRDJ1, with 9 bases identical to TRDD3. The germline V gene has CDR1 TSWWSYY and CDR2 QGS. V was pared by 6 bases and J by 2 bases, with 31 bases of the junction left unmatched. The CDR3 has 23 amino acids. The DNA of the CDR3 is TGTGCTCTTGGACCACCTCGACCCCTGCTGGGGGATGAGGGGCACAAGGGGACCGATAAACTCATCTTT. Protein sequence: CALGPPRPLLGDEGHKGTDKLIF.

This clone occurred a few times. TCRdb's entry gives the protein of a much larger clone, which mismatches this DNA's translation at residue 11, likely from a read error; the protein reported here is translated from the DNA. The same CDR3 also results from other DNA sequences found in this sample. The chain carries TRDV2 and TRDJ3; 12 nucleotides match TRDD3. The CDR3 runs to 18 residues. The V gene end was trimmed by 0 bases and the J gene end by 5 bases; junction bases not matched to a gene: 4. Germline V lookup: CDR1 GEAIGNYY, CDR2 EKD. In DNA, the CDR3 is TGTGCCTGTGACACCGTACTGGGGGATACCAGGGACACCCGACAGATGTTTTTC. Residues: CACDTVLGDTRDTRQMFF.

This chain joins TRDV2 and TRDJ3; 12 positions agree with TRDD3. This CDR3 spans 19 amino acids. The ends lost 1 base at V and 0 bases at J; junction bases unmatched: 3. Germline CDR1 is GEAIGNYY and CDR2 is EKD. The CDR3 DNA follows: TGTGCCTGTGACACGGCTGGGGGATACGGCTCCTGGGACACCCGACAGATGTTTTTC. This codes for CACDTAGGYGSWDTRQMFF.

As regards this clone: This may stem from a read error, because a much larger clone lies one nucleotide away. No call was made for the V gene; the J gene is TRDJ1; the table's D call, TRDD3, has no DNA check behind it. This CDR3 region has 24 residues. CDR3 region: CACGTVVPTLGIQERTRYTDKLIF. For the CDR3, the DNA is TGTGCCTGTGGCACCGTGGTCCCAACACTGGGGATCCAGGAAAGAACCCGGTACACCGATAAACTCATCTTT.

In the case of this clone: A much larger clone lies a single base off, so this may be a read error. The chain has TRDV2 and TRDJ1; D uncertain. This CDR3 spans 14 amino acids. The germline V gene has CDR1 GEAIGNYY and CDR2 EKD. V dropped 5 bases and J dropped 0 bases, with 12 bases sitting between them. In DNA, the CDR3 is TGTGCCTGTGGCGACGCGGGGTACACCGATAAACTCATCTTT. Encoded protein: CACGDAGYTDKLIF.

This clone is categorized as medium-sized. The J gene is TRDJ1, the V gene TRDV2; possibly TRDD3 for D (6 bases). Germline-derived CDR1 and CDR2 are GEAIGNYY and EKD. The germline V and J ends were trimmed by 0 bases and 0 bases, with 13 bases remaining between them. The CDR3 extends over 16 amino acids. CDR3 in DNA: TGTGCCTGTGACACCGTGGGGGCTCCCTACACCGATAAACTCATCTTT. This gives the protein CACDTVGAPYTDKLIF.

The chain couples TRDV1 to TRDJ1, with 12 bases that match TRDD3. TCRdb lists no J gene, so it was determined here by aligning the DNA to germline. Losses at the gene ends were 0 bases for V and 0 bases for J; bases not matched to a gene: 35. Germline lookup yields CDR1 TSWWSYY and CDR2 QGS. This CDR3 comprises 28 residues. The CDR3 sequence: CALGELGDLRKRTGGYRPTFSYTDKLIF. CDR3 in DNA: TGTGCTCTTGGGGAACTAGGGGACCTACGAAAGCGCACTGGGGGATACCGCCCAACATTTTCGTACACCGATAAACTCATCTTT.

This clone qualifies as medium-sized. The gene calls are TRDV2 and TRDJ1; TRDD3 aligns across 8 bases. This CDR3 spans 17 amino acids. CDR1 and CDR2 (germline): GEAIGNYY, EKD. The ends lost 3 bases at V and 0 bases at J; junction bases unmatched: 11. Written as DNA, the CDR3 is TGTGCCTGTGACCCCGTTACTGGGGGCACGTACACCGATAAACTCATCTTT. This codes for CACDPVTGGTYTDKLIF.

This clone ranks as medium-sized. The chain links TRDV2 to TRDJ3, with TRDD3 identical over 9 bases. Per germline, CDR1 GEAIGNYY and CDR2 EKD. CDR3 length: 18 amino acids. Trimming removed 3 bases from V and 5 bases from J; junction bases left unmatched: 10. The CDR3 region has the DNA TGTGCCTGTGACGCCCTTGAAGGGGGATACCGGGACACCCGACAGATGTTTTTC. Protein sequence: CACDALEGGYRDTRQMFF.

As regards this clone: The amino acid sequence in TCRdb belongs to a much larger clone and departs from this DNA's translation at residue 2, likely a sequencing read error; the sequence shown is translated from the DNA. The chain carries TRDV2 and TRDJ3, with a tentative D call TRDD3 (6 bases). This CDR3 is built from 18 residues. Germline values: CDR1 GEAIGNYY, CDR2 EKD. The CDR3 loop reads CSCDTVGASPWDTRQMFF. CDR3 sequence (DNA): TGTTCCTGTGACACCGTGGGGGCCTCTCCCTGGGACACCCGACAGATGTTTTTC.

This clone was seen a handful of times. This chain connects TRDV1 to TRDJ1, with 10 bases that match TRDD3. Germline CDR1 and CDR2: TSWWSYY and QGS. The ends lost 3 bases at V and 0 bases at J; junction bases unmatched: 25. This CDR3 comprises 23 residues. The CDR3: CALGELYSYLYGLGDSDTDKLIF. In nucleotides, the CDR3 is TGTGCTCTTGGGGAGTTATATTCCTACCTCTATGGACTGGGGGATTCTGACACCGATAAACTCATCTTT.

This clone was recorded a few times. The chain joins TRDV1 to TRDJ1, with D tentatively TRDD3 (6 bases). Germline-derived CDR1 and CDR2 are TSWWSYY and QGS. The V gene lost 3 bases and the J gene lost 1 base, with 30 bases spanning the gap. The CDR3 is made up of 21 amino acids. CDR3 residues: CALGDPRPLLLLGVTTDKLIF. Here the CDR3 DNA reads TGTGCTCTTGGGGATCCTCGCCCCCTCTTATTGTTGGGGGTTACCACCGATAAACTCATCTTT.

In this sample, this clone turned up a few times. Just one base apart from a much larger clone, this may be a read error. DNA of the CDR3: TGTGCCTGTGACCCTGCCTCTGGGGGATATGGCGAGTACACCGATAAACTCATCTTT. It specifies CACDPASGGYGEYTDKLIF. The rearrangement joins TRDV2 to TRDJ1; 10 positions agree with TRDD3. The germline CDR1 and CDR2 sequences are GEAIGNYY and EKD. CDR3 size: 19 residues. V trimming: 3 bases; J trimming: 0 bases; junction bases outside the gene matches: 15.

By frequency in the sample, this clone is medium-sized. The chain recombines TRDV2 with TRDJ1, with 7 bases fitting TRDD2. The V and J ends lost 1 base and 0 bases, in that order; junction bases with no gene match: 19. The CDR3 runs to 20 residues. CDR1 and CDR2 (germline): GEAIGNYY, EKD. CDR3 nucleotides: TGTGCCTGTGACACTATTCCTACTCGGGGGCTACCCATTAACACCGATAAACTCATCTTT. Residues: CACDTIPTRGLPINTDKLIF.

By share, this clone counts as medium-sized. This sample includes further DNA sequences coding for the same CDR3. The rearrangement uses TRDV2 and TRDJ1; TRDD3 aligns across 10 bases. CDR3 length: 18 amino acids. Germline-derived CDR1 and CDR2 are GEAIGNYY and EKD. V trimming: 0 bases; J trimming: 0 bases; junction bases outside the gene matches: 9. As DNA, the CDR3 is TGTGCCTGTGACACCGTACTGGGGGATGCTCGGGACACCGATAAACTCATCTTT. As protein: CACDTVLGDARDTDKLIF.

The chain links TRDV1 to TRDJ1, with TRDD2 matching over 9 bases. The CDR3 length is 20 residues. Per the germline V gene, CDR1 is TSWWSYY and CDR2 is QGS. Trimming cost V 3 bases and J 2 bases; bases outside gene matches: 19. The CDR3, as DNA: TGTGCTCTTGGGGACCGCCTTCCTACGTTTTCTGGGAGTACTACCGATAAACTCATCTTT. This encodes CALGDRLPTFSGSTTDKLIF.

The genes are TRDV2 and TRDJ2, with D possibly matching TRDD3 (5 bases). Trimming removed 0 bases at V and 5 bases at J, with 15 bases between. This CDR3 spans 16 amino acids. Germline lookup yields CDR1 GEAIGNYY and CDR2 EKD. CDR3 nucleotide sequence: TGTGCCTGTGACACCGCCGGGGAGGAAGTTACAGCACAACTCTTCTTT. Its protein product is CACDTAGEEVTAQLFF.

With respect to this clone: A clone one base away is much larger, so this may be a read error. The J gene is TRDJ1, the V gene TRDV2, with TRDD3 as a possible D gene (5 bases). Looked up from germline, CDR1 is GEAIGNYY and CDR2 is EKD. The CDR3 runs to 16 residues. The CDR3 sequence is CARDTLIRDHTDKLIF. CDR3 sequence (DNA): TGTGCCCGTGACACCCTAATACGCGATCATACCGATAAACTCATCTTT.

V and J are TRDV2 and TRDJ1, with 10 bases fitting TRDD3. The germline V gene encodes CDR1 GEAIGNYY and CDR2 EKD. Trimming took 0 bases from V and 9 from J; bases not matched to a gene: 18. This CDR3 is 18 amino acids long. The CDR3, as DNA: TGTGCCTGTGACACCTTATTGGGGGGATACGGAGGACCCCAGCAACTCATCTTT. It is translated as CACDTLLGGYGGPQQLIF.

This chain links TRDV1 with TRDJ1; 7 bases are a match to TRDD3. V lost 6 bases and J lost 2; bases outside the gene matches: 33. There are 23 residues in the CDR3. Germline V gene lookup returns CDR1 TSWWSYY and CDR2 QGS. CDR3 bases: TGTGCTCTTGGACCACCTCGACCCCTGCTGGGGGGTGAGGGGCACAAGGGGACCGATAAACTCATCTTT. It yields the protein CALGPPRPLLGGEGHKGTDKLIF.

By share of the sample, this clone is medium-sized. V usage is TRDV2 and J usage is TRDJ1, with a possible D match to TRDD3 (6 bases). This CDR3 contains 15 residues. Germline CDR1 GEAIGNYY, CDR2 EKD. V was clipped by 3 bases and J by 0 bases, with 13 bases between them. The DNA of the CDR3 is TGTGCCTGTGACGCCGTACTGGGTTACACCGATAAACTCATCTTT. This encodes CACDAVLGYTDKLIF.

The chain links TRDV2 to TRDJ1; 11 positions agree with TRDD3. CDR1 is GEAIGNYY, CDR2 EKD, per germline. With V trimmed by 1 base and J by 10 bases, 16 bases remained unmatched. The CDR3 has 17 amino acids. In DNA, the CDR3 is TGTGCCTGTGACACAATGGGGGATACGGAAGGACGGCGCCGACTCATCTTT. This sequence encodes CACDTMGDTEGRRRLIF.

To note about this clone: The same CDR3 arises from other DNA sequences in this sample as well. The chain links TRDV2 to TRDJ3, with TRDD3 identical over 8 bases. Trimming at V came to 0 bases and at J to 2 bases, leaving 5 bases not matched to a gene. CDR1 GEAIGNYY and CDR2 EKD come from the germline V gene. The CDR3 totals 18 residues. CDR3 sequence reads: CACDTAGGVPWDTRQMFF. CDR3 nucleotides: TGTGCCTGTGACACCGCTGGGGGAGTCCCCTGGGACACCCGACAGATGTTTTTC.

Turning to this clone: A much larger clone differs by one base, so this may be a read error. The chain couples TRDV2 to TRDJ1, with 8 bases fitting TRDD3. The J segment lost 0 bases and the V segment lost 6 bases, leaving 8 bases of the junction unmatched. The CDR3 is 15 amino acids. Looked up from germline, CDR1 is GEAIGNYY and CDR2 is EKD. The CDR3 region is CACTELGEYTDKLIF. CDR3 coding DNA: TGTGCCTGTACAGAGCTGGGGGAATACACCGATAAACTCATCTTT.

Only a few counts were recorded for this clone. The chain employs TRDV1 and TRDJ1, with TRDD3 matching 10 bases. Trimming took 5 bases from V and 4 from J; bases not matched to a gene: 22. CDR1 is TSWWSYY, CDR2 QGS, per germline. The CDR3 totals 20 residues. The CDR3, as DNA: TGTGCTCTTGGGAACAAAGCCTTCTCCGCACTGGGGGATGAGGACGATAAACTCATCTTT. Translated: CALGNKAFSALGDEDDKLIF.

This clone qualifies as medium-sized. Distinct nucleotide sequences in the sample also encode this CDR3. This chain's CDR3 is CACDVLGDREDKLIF. CDR3 in DNA: TGTGCCTGTGACGTACTGGGGGATAGGGAAGATAAACTCATCTTT. The gene calls are TRDV2 and TRDJ1; 11 bases map to TRDD3. This CDR3 region has 15 residues. The germline CDR1 and CDR2 sequences are GEAIGNYY and EKD. The V gene end was trimmed by 3 bases and the J gene end by 5 bases; junction bases not matched to a gene: 7.

Within the sample, this clone is medium-sized (0.01 to 0.1%). The genes are TRDV2 and TRDJ1; 7 bases fit TRDD3. The V gene end was trimmed by 0 bases and the J gene end by 4 bases; junction bases not matched to a gene: 10. CDR1 GEAIGNYY and CDR2 EKD come from the germline V gene. The CDR3 totals 16 residues. CDR3 amino acids: CACDTLGGRGNDKLIF. Here the CDR3 DNA reads TGTGCCTGTGACACCCTGGGGGGCCGAGGTAACGATAAACTCATCTTT.

This clone has a handful of counts. The translation of this DNA and the TCRdb protein of a much larger clone differ at residue 8, probably owing to a read error; the protein shown here is translated from the DNA. The chain is built from TRDV2 and TRDJ1; TRDD3 matches at 8 bases. CDR3 length: 18 residues. CDR1 and CDR2 from the germline V gene are GEAIGNYY and EKD. V was clipped by 1 base and J by 7 bases; unmatched bases: 19. The CDR3 DNA reads as TGTGCCTGTGACACGGTCGACTCCGTCCGACTGGGGGTCCGTAAACTCATCTTT. This sequence encodes CACDTVDSVRLGVRKLIF.